Presented here are 20 T cell receptor beta chains from one specimen sequenced in a study of T cell repertoires in cytomegalovirus infection (dated by TCRdb to the late 2010s). This sample was sequenced with an Illumina HiSeq 1500. TCRdb applied fastp at Q25 and MiXCR to the public reads, then kept only in-frame beta chains. Each entry merges the rows of one CDR3 protein and shows their most common DNA and genes. For this sample there are just under 550,000 distinct CDR3 sequences; about a quarter appear just once. The biggest ten clones account for about 12% of the sample. The sample was PBMCs. The source is a human donor in good health (CMV status not recorded). Some clones in this sample may be carry-over from other donors' samples.

This clonotype occurred many times. The rearrangement joins TRBV6-1 to TRBJ2-1; a weak D match, TRBD2 (7 bases). The CDR3 runs 16 residues. V lost 2 bases, J lost 4 bases, and 15 bases lay in between. The germline V gene has CDR1 MNHNS and CDR2 SASEGT. In nucleotides, the CDR3 is TGTGCCAGCAGTGAATTTCCGGAGGGGGGGTACAATGAGCAGTTCTTC. Translated, it gives CASSEFPEGGYNEQFF.

This clonotype has only a few counts. V gene TRBV28 combines with J gene TRBJ1-5; D may be TRBD1 (5 bases). V lost 7 bases and J 2 bases, leaving 21 bases between the germline ends. CDR1 is MDHEN, CDR2 SYDVKM, per germline. The CDR3 is 17 residues long. CDR3 in amino acids: CASNSGGTGFGNQPQHF. Here the CDR3 DNA reads TGTGCCAGCAACTCGGGGGGGACCGGGTTTGGCAATCAGCCCCAGCATTTT.

V is TRBV20-1 and J is TRBJ2-3; tentatively, D is TRBD2 (5 bases). Between the trimmed V and J ends, which lost 6 bases and 6 bases, there was a span of 22 bases. The CDR3 consists of 15 residues. From germline, CDR1 is DFQATT and CDR2 SNEGSKA (reference sequence). For the CDR3, the DNA is TGCAGTGCGCCGTTCCCCGGGAAAAAAAGGGATACGCAGTATTTT. Protein: CSAPFPGKKRDTQYF.

The V gene is TRBV12-3 or TRBV12-4, the J gene TRBJ2-2; maybe TRBD2 (7 bases). CDR3 size: 14 residues. V gave up 7 bases and J gave up 5 bases, with 14 bases separating them. This CDR3 is CASTLGGETGELFF. CDR3 coding DNA: TGTGCCAGCACCCTAGGGGGGGAGACCGGGGAGCTGTTTTTT.

This clonotype appeared once. This chain links TRBV4-1 with TRBJ1-1; D is undetermined. Per the germline V gene, CDR1 is MGHRA and CDR2 is YSYEKL. Trimming left V 0 bases short and J 0 bases short, with 8 bases between. The CDR3 runs 15 residues. This CDR3 reads CASSQERPMNTEAFF. Here the CDR3 DNA reads TGCGCCAGCAGCCAAGAGCGCCCGATGAACACTGAAGCTTTCTTT.

This clonotype was detected a few times. J is TRBJ2-3 and V is TRBV6-6; D is ambiguous. This CDR3 is 16 amino acids long. V dropped 0 bases and J dropped 6 bases, with 16 bases sitting between them. Germline V gives CDR1 MNHNY, CDR2 SVGAGI (reference sequence). Here the CDR3 reads CASSYSLTNGRDTQYF. CDR3 nucleotides: TGTGCCAGCAGTTACTCCCTCACTAACGGGCGGGATACGCAGTATTTT.

This clonotype was observed a few times. The chain links TRBV29-1 to TRBJ2-1, with 9 bases aligning to TRBD2. The CDR3 has 14 amino acids. Germline V gene sequence: CDR1 SQVTM, CDR2 ANQGSEA. V shed 6 bases and J 10 bases; nucleotides not matched to a gene: 13. In DNA form, the CDR3 reads TGCAGCGTCCCGCCAGCGGGGGGTAAGGCGGAGCAGTTCTTC. This sequence encodes CSVPPAGGKAEQFF.

This sequence joins TRBV7-9 and TRBJ2-5, with 9 positions matching TRBD2. V lost 7 bases to trimming and J lost 5 bases; unmatched junction nucleotides: 5. This CDR3 spans 13 amino acids. Germline V gene lookup returns CDR1 SEHNR and CDR2 FQNEAQ (reference sequence). The CDR3 sequence is CASKETSGETQYF. CDR3 DNA sequence: TGTGCCAGCAAGGAGACTAGCGGTGAGACCCAGTACTTC.

This sequence joins TRBV5-1 and TRBJ2-2; 7 bases agree with TRBD1. The CDR3 extends over 15 amino acids. Trimming took 5 bases from V and 3 from J; bases not matched to a gene: 7. In germline, CDR1 is SGHRS, CDR2 YFSETQ. DNA of the CDR3: TGCGCCAGCAGTTCTGACAGGGTTTACACCGGGGAGCTGTTTTTT. Its translation: CASSSDRVYTGELFF.

This chain uses TRBV19 with TRBJ1-5; 8 bases line up with TRBD1. The CDR3 loop spans 16 amino acids. Trimming cost V 3 bases and J 1 base; bases outside gene matches: 5. The germline CDR1 and CDR2 sequences are LNHDA and SQIVND (reference sequence). The CDR3 DNA is TGTGCCAGTAGTATTCTAGGACAGGGAAGCAATCAGCCCCAGCATTTT. This translates into CASSILGQGSNQPQHF.

Comments on this clonotype: A read error may account for a junction end that differs from germline. The chain joins TRBV29-1 to TRBJ2-6; D not certain. The CDR3 totals 10 residues. The germline V gene encodes CDR1 SQVTM and CDR2 ANQGSEA. Written as DNA, the CDR3 is TGCAGCGTTCAAGACACCGAGCTGACTTTC. Protein: CSVQDTELTF.

This chain joins TRBV7-9 and TRBJ2-7; 11 bases agree with TRBD2. CDR3 length equals 16 residues. CDR1 is SEHNR and CDR2 is FQNEAQ in the germline V gene (reference sequence). V gave up 5 bases and J gave up 3 bases; unmatched junction bases: 9. CDR3 DNA: TGTGCCAGCAGCGTGCCAACTAGCGGGAGCGGCTACGAGCAGTACTTC. It yields the protein CASSVPTSGSGYEQYF.

Here the CDR3 DNA reads TGTGCCAGCAGTCAGCCTGGTGGGGACTCTGGAAACACCATATATTTT. Encoded protein: CASSQPGGDSGNTIYF. V and J are TRBV6-7 and TRBJ1-3; no definite D call. TRBV6-7 is annotated as an ORF whose role is uncertain. The V end was cut by 5 bases, the J end by 0 bases, with 14 bases between. The CDR3 spans 16 residues.

The chain employs TRBV28 and TRBJ2-5; D may be TRBD1 (6 bases). Per germline, CDR1 MDHEN and CDR2 SYDVKM. V was pared by 5 bases and J by 4 bases, with 23 bases between. The CDR3 is made up of 17 amino acids. In DNA, the CDR3 is TGTGCCAGCAGTACCAACAGGGTACGGATAAGGGGAGAGACCCAGTACTTC. Amino acid sequence: CASSTNRVRIRGETQYF. The full variable domain, rest sourced from reference TRBV28 and TRBJ2-5, is DVKVTQSSRYLVKRTGEKVFLECVQDMDHENMFWYRQDPGLGLRLIYFSYDVKMKEKGDIPEGYSVSREKKERFSLILESASTNQTSMYLCASSTNRVRIRGETQYFGPGTRLLVL.

This chain joins TRBV28 and TRBJ2-3; a possible D gene is TRBD2 (6 bases). V shed 8 bases and J shed 4 bases, with 19 bases lying between them. From germline, CDR1 is MDHEN and CDR2 SYDVKM. The CDR3 totals 15 residues. The CDR3 loop reads CASERAGRNPDTQYF. The CDR3 DNA reads TGTGCCAGCGAGCGGGCAGGGAGGAACCCAGATACGCAGTATTTT.

The chain is built from TRBV7-2 and TRBJ2-7, with D hard to call. The CDR3 spans 16 residues. Trimming cost V 1 base and J 2 bases, with 15 bases left between them. Germline V lookup: CDR1 SGHTA, CDR2 FQGNSA. CDR3 region: CASSLDPGSVPYEQYF. For the CDR3, the DNA is TGTGCCAGCAGCTTAGACCCGGGTTCAGTACCCTACGAGCAGTACTTC.

The chain employs TRBV12-3 or TRBV12-4 and TRBJ2-2; TRBD1 aligns across 7 bases. Unmatched junction bases numbered 10, after V lost 7 bases and J lost 5 bases. The CDR3 sequence is 15 residues long. In DNA form, the CDR3 reads TGTGCCAGCACCATAAAGGGGGCGAGGACCGGGGAGCTGTTTTTT. Its protein product is CASTIKGARTGELFF.

J is TRBJ2-6 and V is TRBV4-1, with 11 bases fitting TRBD1. J was trimmed by 2 bases and V by 4 bases; bases with no gene match: 4. The germline V gene has CDR1 MGHRA and CDR2 YSYEKL. This CDR3 region has 17 residues. CDR3 protein: CASSPGQGEAGANVLTF. The CDR3 DNA sequence: TGCGCCAGCAGCCCGGGACAGGGGGAGGCTGGGGCCAACGTCCTGACTTTC.

A few counts support this clonotype. The rearrangement joins TRBV7-9 to TRBJ2-3; 9 bases line up with TRBD1. Germline V gives CDR1 SEHNR, CDR2 FQNEAQ (reference sequence). J was trimmed by 5 bases and V by 5 bases; bases with no gene match: 8. This CDR3 has 15 residues. The CDR3 DNA follows: TGTGCCAGCAGCCCGGGACAGGGTAGAGGAGATACGCAGTATTTT. Amino acids: CASSPGQGRGDTQYF.

The chain joins TRBV5-1 to TRBJ2-2; 7 bases align to TRBD1. Germline CDR1 SGHRS, CDR2 YFSETQ. With V trimmed by 6 bases and J by 5 bases, 7 bases remained unmatched. The CDR3 has 14 residues. CDR3 in amino acids: CASNTGTETGELFF. The CDR3 DNA follows: TGCGCCAGCAACACCGGGACAGAGACCGGGGAGCTGTTTTTT.